This section outlines one TCR beta chain sequence together with its context. Its antigen is not known. An Oncomine TCR Beta short-read assay was used to sequence the DNA from cultured CD4+ T cells. Genomic DNA from cultured CD4+ T cells was extracted. MiXCR, run by TCRdb on the PCR reads, gives a single entry per CDR3 protein. The sample holds around 19,000 distinct CDR3 sequences, around 43% seen once. This CDR3 comprises 16 residues. Trimming took off 1 base at V and 2 bases at J, with 13 bases between the two ends. Per the germline V gene, CDR1 is LNHDA and CDR2 is SQIVND (reference sequence). The data were taken from a study of vaccination and CD4 T cells after COVID-19. Overall study: Overlapping spike pools from SARS-CoV-2 and HCoV-NL63, HCoV-OC43 and HCoV-229E served as culture stimuli.

Treatment given: approximately nine-day PBMC culture with coronavirus spike peptide pools or control peptides (ViraFEST assay). Study-level points and caveats: Convalescent patients' clones that were vaccine-specific were spike mono-reactive in 304 of 307 cases.

The sample taken for sequencing was CD4+ T cells from blood, cultured in vitro. The gene calls are TRBV19 and TRBJ2-3, with D hard to call. The sequence came from a human donor who had recovered from COVID-19. The chain's CDR3 is CASSIGPTPFTDTQYF. The CDR3 DNA sequence: TGTGCCAGTAGTATAGGGCCGACCCCATTCACAGATACGCAGTATTTT. The variable domain in full, completed from reference TRBV19 and TRBJ2-3, reads DGGITQSPKYLFRKEGQNVTLSCEQNLNHDAMYWYRQDPGQGLRLIYYSQIVNDFQKGDIAEGYSVSREKKESFPLTVTSAQKNPTAFYLCASSIGPTPFTDTQYFGPGTRLTVL.